The entry below describes one TCR beta chain. The method was immunoSEQ multiplex PCR; TCRdb's version includes in-frame clones alone and lacks a portion of them. The table shows roughly 180,000 clones, with roughly 83% occurring only once. The data stem from a study of blood T cell repertoires in COVID-19. Overall study: Samples taken during acute and convalescent COVID-19 were collected in the United States, Italy and Spain.

CDR3 length equals 14 residues. Trimming at V came to 4 bases and at J to 8 bases, leaving 11 bases not matched to a gene. Germline V CDR1 and CDR2: SGHRS, YFSETQ. Specimen: PBMCs or T cells enriched from blood (not recorded which). The sequence came from a woman aged 55-69 years who had recovered from COVID-19. The V and J genes are TRBV5-1 and TRBJ2-7, with 8 nucleotides matching TRBD1. The CDR3: CASSPQGQGEQQYF. DNA of the CDR3: TGCGCCAGCAGCCCACAAGGACAGGGCGAGCAGCAGTACTTC.